One and the same sample provided the 7 T cell receptor beta chains below, sequenced in a study of shared clonotypes between healthy human individuals. Positive CCR7 selection of CD45RO-negative cells yielded the naive CD8 cells, and terminally differentiated effector memory CD45RA+ cells were excluded. The method was immunoSEQ multiplex PCR; TCRdb's version includes in-frame clones alone and lacks a portion of them. The repertoire holds about 680,000 clones, about 92% seen once, with 24% in the top ten. The sample was naive CD8+ T cells sorted from blood. These TCRs come from a man aged 25 to 40 in good health.

This chain connects TRBV27 to TRBJ2-1, with 7 bases lining up with TRBD2. This CDR3 has 16 amino acids. Unmatched junction bases numbered 13, after V lost 6 bases and J lost 5 bases. Germline V gene sequence: CDR1 MNHEY, CDR2 SMNVEV (reference sequence). This CDR3 is CASSLNWGEGHNEQFF. The CDR3 nucleotides are TGTGCCAGCAGCTTAAATTGGGGGGAGGGGCACAATGAGCAGTTCTTC.

The gene calls are TRBV28 and TRBJ2-3, with 9 bases matching TRBD2. CDR1 MDHEN and CDR2 SYDVKM come from the germline V gene. The CDR3 sequence is 19 residues long. V lost 2 bases, J lost 1 base, and 13 bases stayed unmatched. The CDR3 loop reads CASSLGLAGMGRGTDTQYF. As DNA, the CDR3 is TGTGCCAGCAGTTTAGGGCTAGCGGGAATGGGGAGAGGCACAGATACGCAGTATTTT.

Written as DNA, the CDR3 is TGTGCCAGCAGTTTATGGGGAGGGGGATCAGAGACCCAGTACTTC. Its protein is CASSLWGGGSETQYF. The rearrangement links TRBV27 to TRBJ2-5, with TRBD2 as a possible D gene (7 bases). The germline gives CDR1 MNHEY, CDR2 SMNVEV (reference sequence). CDR3 length: 15 amino acids. Between the trimmed V and J ends, which lost 1 base and 4 bases, there was a span of 13 bases.

This clone was counted between two and nine times. In the same sample, other DNA sequences code for this CDR3. The chain has TRBV19 and TRBJ2-7, with 9 bases that match TRBD2. Germline CDR1 is LNHDA and CDR2 is SQIVND (reference sequence). The ends lost 5 bases at V and 2 bases at J; junction bases unmatched: 1. The length of the CDR3 is 13 residues. The CDR3 region has the DNA TGTGCCAGTAGTTTAGCGGGAGCCTACGAGCAGTACTTC. The encoded protein is CASSLAGAYEQYF.

Concerning this clone: This specimen includes other DNA sequences encoding the same CDR3. As DNA, the CDR3 is TGTGCCAGCAGCGTAGGATGGGGGCAGGAGACCCAGTACTTC. Encoded protein: CASSVGWGQETQYF. This chain uses TRBV9 with TRBJ2-5; maybe TRBD1 (6 bases). Deletions cut 0 bases from V and 5 bases from J, with 11 bases between. CDR1 and CDR2 from the germline V gene are SGDLS and YYNGEE. This CDR3 contains 14 residues.

A word on this clone: Other DNA sequences of this sample code for an identical CDR3. The chain joins TRBV27 to TRBJ2-7, with D perhaps given as TRBD1 or TRBD2 (6 bases each). The V and J ends lost 2 bases and 4 bases respectively, with 9 bases between them. The CDR3 length is 13 residues. CDR1 and CDR2 from the germline V gene are MNHEY and SMNVEV (reference sequence). Written as DNA, the CDR3 is TGTGCCAGCAGTTTACGGGGGCCGTACGAGCAGTACTTC. It yields the protein CASSLRGPYEQYF.

The chain is built from TRBV7-9 and TRBJ2-5; D not certain. The CDR3 is 16 amino acids. Trimming removed 5 bases from V and 5 bases from J, with 21 bases in between. CDR1 and CDR2 (germline): SEHNR, FQNEAQ (reference sequence). The CDR3 sequence: CASSPTFERLFETQYF. The CDR3 DNA follows: TGTGCCAGCAGCCCTACTTTCGAGAGATTATTCGAGACCCAGTACTTC.